Listed here are 5 T cell receptor beta chains from one sample, sequenced in a study of blood T cell repertoires in COVID-19. TCRdb's table, derived via immunoSEQ multiplex PCR, lists solely in-frame clones and lacks some. The sample lists roughly 200,000 clones, more than 80% seen once, with 7.5% to 9.5% in the top ten. Specimen: peripheral blood. The receptor source for this set is a woman aged 55-70 years with acute or convalescent COVID-19.

A single count supports this clone. The genes are TRBV19 and TRBJ2-2; 7 nucleotides align to TRBD1. Germline V gene data show CDR1 as LNHDA and CDR2 as SQIVND (reference sequence). The CDR3 length is 14 residues. J gave up 3 bases and V 4 bases, and 2 bases lay outside the gene matches. The CDR3 region is CASSKQGYTGELFF. As DNA, the CDR3 is TGTGCCAGTAGTAAACAGGGGTACACCGGGGAGCTGTTTTTT.

The V call is TRBV9, the J call TRBJ2-1; the match to TRBD2 covers 8 bases. The germline V gene has CDR1 SGDLS and CDR2 YYNGEE. This CDR3 spans 15 amino acids. V lost 3 bases, J lost 4 bases, and 6 bases stayed unmatched. The CDR3 loop is CASSAGSGTYNEQFF. DNA for the CDR3: TGTGCCAGCAGCGCGGGTAGCGGGACATACAATGAGCAGTTCTTC. Combining the CDR3 with reference TRBV9 and TRBJ2-1 gives the whole variable domain DSGVTQTPKHLITATGQRVTLRCSPRSGDLSVYWYQQSLDQGLQFLIQYYNGEERAKGNILERFSAQQFPDLHSELNLSSLELGDSALYFCASSAGSGTYNEQFFGPGTRLTVL.

The J gene is TRBJ1-1, the V gene TRBV5-4; D uncertain. CDR1 and CDR2 (germline): SGHNT, YYREEE (reference sequence). Deletions cut 0 bases from V and 4 bases from J, with 10 bases between. This CDR3 is 14 amino acids long. The CDR3 bases are TGTGCCAGCAGCTTGGGACTGGAGTTCACTGAAGCTTTCTTT. Protein: CASSLGLEFTEAFF.

The rearrangement joins TRBV7-9 to TRBJ2-5, with D possibly TRBD1 on 6 matching bases. V was trimmed by 3 bases and J by 2 bases, leaving 13 bases between them. This CDR3 is built from 15 residues. The germline V gene encodes CDR1 SEHNR and CDR2 FQNEAQ (reference sequence). CDR3 DNA sequence: TGTGCCAGCAGCTTTGGTAACAGGGAACAAGAGACCCAGTACTTC. It specifies CASSFGNREQETQYF.

This clone was picked up one time. The J gene is TRBJ2-7, the V gene TRBV5-1; D is ambiguous. The CDR3 has 15 amino acids. CDR1 and CDR2 (germline): SGHRS, YFSETQ. Trimming shortened V by 1 base and J by 1 base, and 12 bases separated the two germline ends. In DNA, the CDR3 is TGCGCCAGCAGCTTGATAAGCGACCCATCCTACGAGCAGTACGTC. As protein: CASSLISDPSYEQYV.